The next 27 T cell receptor beta chains were all read from a single sample in a study of T cell repertoires in cytomegalovirus infection. TCRdb re-derived calls from the reads in MiXCR, one entry per CDR3 protein. Among around 430,000 distinct CDR3 sequences listed, approximately 42% were seen once. These TCRs are of unknown antigen specificity. The source material was cultured PBMCs, sampled from culture after CMV antigen stimulation. These receptors were collected from a human donor in good health (CMV status not recorded). Some clones in this sample may be carry-over from other donors' samples.

This rearrangement joins TRBV11-2 to TRBJ1-5; 12 bases map to TRBD1. CDR1 is SGHAT and CDR2 is FQNNGV in the germline V gene. This CDR3 spans 16 amino acids. The V gene end was trimmed by 5 bases and the J gene end by 6 bases; junction bases not matched to a gene: 8. The CDR3 region has the DNA TGTGCCAGCAGCCAGGGACAGGGGGCTATGGGTCAGCCCCAGCATTTT. Translating it yields CASSQGQGAMGQPQHF.

This clonotype was counted a single time. This rearrangement joins TRBV6-8 to TRBJ2-6, with 9 bases matching TRBD1. The CDR3 runs 17 residues. V gave up 6 bases and J gave up 0 bases; unmatched junction bases: 6. Germline V gene data show CDR1 as MNHGY and CDR2 as SAAAGT. CDR3 sequence reads: CASRTGTGSSGANVLTF. The CDR3 region has the DNA TGTGCCAGCAGGACCGGGACAGGGTCCTCTGGGGCCAACGTCCTGACTTTC.

This clonotype was seen only a few times. The rearrangement joins TRBV4-3 to TRBJ2-3; TRBD1 matches at 9 bases. This CDR3 has 17 residues. Germline V gives CDR1 LGHNA, CDR2 YSLEER. V lost 3 bases, J lost 2 bases, and 9 bases stayed unmatched. CDR3 residues: CASSQTRTGVLTDTQYF. In DNA, the CDR3 is TGCGCCAGCAGCCAGACAAGGACAGGGGTGCTCACAGATACGCAGTATTTT.

This clonotype was seen repeatedly, ten times or more. The chain links TRBV7-2 to TRBJ1-2; perhaps TRBD1 as D (6 bases). The CDR3 sequence is 14 residues long. V shed 4 bases and J shed 8 bases, with 17 bases lying between them. Germline V gene data show CDR1 as SGHTA and CDR2 as FQGNSA. CDR3 coding DNA: TGTGCCAGCAGCTCAACCGGGGGCGGACACGGCTACACCTTC. Residues: CASSSTGGGHGYTF.

The chain is built from TRBV7-8 and TRBJ1-1; possible D gene TRBD1, 6 bases. V was pared by 5 bases and J by 5 bases, with 15 bases between. Germline loops: CDR1 SGHVS, CDR2 FQNEAQ. This CDR3 contains 14 residues. The CDR3 loop reads CASSPRAGATEAFF. In nucleotides, the CDR3 is TGTGCCAGCAGCCCCCGTGCAGGGGCAACTGAAGCTTTCTTT.

The V gene is TRBV12-3 or TRBV12-4, the J gene TRBJ1-2; no clear D gene. V dropped 0 bases and J dropped 3 bases, with 8 bases sitting between them. The CDR3 loop spans 14 amino acids. This chain's CDR3 is CASSLANGYYGYTF. CDR3 DNA: TGTGCCAGCAGTTTAGCTAACGGATACTATGGCTACACCTTC.

This clonotype was detected a few times. The CDR3 loop is CASSLTGTAGYEQYF. For the CDR3, the DNA is TGTGCCAGCAGCTTAACCGGGACAGCGGGTTACGAGCAGTACTTC. The chain links TRBV7-2 to TRBJ2-7, with a weak D call TRBD1 (7 bases). The germline V gene encodes CDR1 SGHTA and CDR2 FQGNSA. The V end was cut by 2 bases, the J end by 4 bases, with 15 bases between. The CDR3 totals 15 residues.

Only a few counts were recorded for this clonotype. The chain links TRBV7-2 to TRBJ1-1, with unresolved D. Germline V gene data show CDR1 as SGHTA and CDR2 as FQGNSA. Trimming left V 5 bases short and J 12 bases short, with 13 bases between. The CDR3 loop spans 11 amino acids. CDR3 region: CASSNGVLSFF. DNA of the CDR3: TGTGCCAGCAGCAATGGGGTTTTGTCTTTCTTT.

In this sample, this clonotype turned up a few times. In nucleotides, the CDR3 is TGTGCCAGCAGTTACCTTGTTCTGGCCGCTTCTAATTCACCCCTCCACTTT. It is translated as CASSYLVLAASNSPLHF. The chain uses TRBV6-6 and TRBJ1-6, with D unclear. Trimming removed 2 bases from V and 6 bases from J, with 17 bases in between. Germline values: CDR1 MNHNY, CDR2 SVGAGI (reference sequence). The CDR3 covers 17 residues.

This clonotype was recorded a few times. The chain employs TRBV6-1 and TRBJ2-7; D perhaps matches TRBD1 (6 bases). The germline V gene has CDR1 MNHNS and CDR2 SASEGT. The CDR3 totals 15 residues. V was pared by 5 bases and J by 3 bases, with 17 bases between. CDR3 nucleotides: TGTGCCAGCAGTTATATCTACAGGGTTCTCTACGAGCAGTACTTC. Encoded protein: CASSYIYRVLYEQYF.

The chain links TRBV4-3 to TRBJ2-1; D is uncertain. V lost 4 bases and J 0 bases, leaving 10 bases between the germline ends. Germline V CDR1 and CDR2: LGHNA, YSLEER. This CDR3 comprises 15 residues. The CDR3 region is CASSPWKSSYNEQFF. The CDR3 DNA follows: TGCGCCAGCAGCCCTTGGAAGAGCTCCTACAATGAGCAGTTCTTC.

This clonotype showed up just a few times. The rearrangement links TRBV6-1 to TRBJ2-5; D is undetermined. Germline V gene sequence: CDR1 MNHNS, CDR2 SASEGT. The length of the CDR3 is 14 residues. Trimming removed 7 bases from V and 7 bases from J, with 19 bases in between. The CDR3 sequence is CASKIITRGGTQYF. The CDR3 DNA is TGTGCCAGCAAGATCATTACACGCGGTGGGACCCAGTACTTC.

The rearrangement links TRBV12-3 or TRBV12-4 to TRBJ2-6; 8 nucleotides match TRBD2. The CDR3 runs to 17 residues. The junction had 6 bases not matched to a gene; V was cut back by 5 bases and J by 0 bases. The CDR3 loop reads CASSTGTRGSGANVLTF. As DNA, the CDR3 is TGTGCCAGCAGTACCGGGACTAGGGGCTCTGGGGCCAACGTCCTGACTTTC.

This clonotype was detected only once. V gene TRBV6-1 combines with J gene TRBJ2-7; 7 bases match TRBD1. The V segment lost 4 bases and the J segment 6 bases; nucleotides outside the gene matches: 9. Germline CDR1 and CDR2: MNHNS and SASEGT. The CDR3 length is 14 residues. CDR3 coding DNA: TGTGCCAGCAGTGGGACAGGCCACCTCGTCGAGCAGTACTTC. Its protein is CASSGTGHLVEQYF.

The chain recombines TRBV11-2 with TRBJ2-7; 10 positions match TRBD2. Trimming removed 5 bases from V and 4 bases from J; junction bases left unmatched: 5. The CDR3 runs 14 residues. Germline lookup yields CDR1 SGHAT and CDR2 FQNNGV. Written as DNA, the CDR3 is TGTGCCAGCAGCCCTCAGCGGGGGGGTTACGAGCAGTACTTC. Translated, it gives CASSPQRGGYEQYF. The whole variable domain, filled in from reference TRBV11-2 and TRBJ2-7, reads EAGVAQSPRYKIIEKRQSVAFWCNPISGHATLYWYQQILGQGPKLLIQFQNNGVVDDSQLPKDRFSAERLKGVDSTLKIQPAKLEDSAVYLCASSPQRGGYEQYFGPGTRLTVT.

This clonotype was counted between two and nine times. The chain couples TRBV7-2 to TRBJ2-3; D might be TRBD1 (5 bases). Germline CDR1 reads SGHTA; CDR2 reads FQGNSA. Trimming pared 1 base from V and 7 bases from J, leaving 9 bases between. The CDR3 runs 13 residues. The CDR3 loop reads CASSLVAGYTQYF. DNA of the CDR3: TGTGCCAGCAGCTTAGTTGCAGGGTATACGCAGTATTTT.

A few counts support this clonotype. This chain uses TRBV11-2 with TRBJ1-1; a weak D match, TRBD1 (5 bases). CDR3 length equals 14 residues. The V end was cut by 4 bases, the J end by 1 base, with 10 bases between. Germline CDR1 reads SGHAT; CDR2 reads FQNNGV. CDR3 region: CASSSGVGNTEAFF. DNA of the CDR3: TGTGCCAGCAGCTCGGGGGTCGGGAACACTGAAGCTTTCTTT.

In this sample, this clonotype turned up a few times. The chain couples TRBV6-2 or TRBV6-3 to TRBJ2-4; no definite D call. In germline, CDR1 is MNHEY, CDR2 SVGEGT. V lost 2 bases to trimming and J lost 0 bases, with 11 bases between them. This CDR3 is 16 amino acids long. The CDR3: CASSYSRSLAKNIQYF. In DNA form, the CDR3 reads TGTGCCAGCAGTTACAGCCGATCCTTAGCCAAAAACATTCAGTACTTC.

The chain uses TRBV20-1 and TRBJ2-1; no clear D gene. Germline V gene sequence: CDR1 DFQATT, CDR2 SNEGSKA (reference sequence). The V end was cut by 3 bases, the J end by 5 bases, with 11 bases between. The CDR3 sequence is 13 residues long. CDR3: CSASTPRHNEQFF. In nucleotides, the CDR3 is TGCAGTGCTAGCACGCCTCGTCACAATGAGCAGTTCTTC.

This clonotype was detected only a few times. This chain joins TRBV7-2 and TRBJ1-5; D call uncertain. The ends were cut back, 4 bases at V and 2 bases at J, with 12 bases in the middle. CDR1 SGHTA and CDR2 FQGNSA come from the germline V gene. This CDR3 contains 15 residues. In nucleotides, the CDR3 is TGTGCCAGCAGCTCCGACGCGGGTGGCAATCAGCCCCAGCATTTT. It codes for CASSSDAGGNQPQHF.

The rearrangement uses TRBV14 and TRBJ2-1; D is possibly TRBD2 (5 bases). V gave up 0 bases and J gave up 5 bases, with 14 bases separating them. The length of the CDR3 is 16 residues. The germline gives CDR1 SGHDN, CDR2 FVKESK. The CDR3 DNA reads as TGTGCCAGCAGCCAAGATATGGCGGGTGGGGACAATGAGCAGTTCTTC. Its translation: CASSQDMAGGDNEQFF.

This chain links TRBV4-1 with TRBJ2-5, with 8 bases fitting TRBD1. Per the germline V gene, CDR1 is MGHRA and CDR2 is YSYEKL. The junction had 15 bases not matched to a gene; V was cut back by 2 bases and J by 1 base. This CDR3 has 19 amino acids. In nucleotides, the CDR3 is TGCGCCAGCAGCCAAATATTCGGTGGGACAGGATTATCCCAAGAGACCCAGTACTTC. Its protein product is CASSQIFGGTGLSQETQYF.

This rearrangement joins TRBV7-2 to TRBJ1-1; D remains ambiguous. CDR1 is SGHTA, CDR2 FQGNSA, per germline. The CDR3 totals 14 residues. V dropped 3 bases and J dropped 4 bases, with 12 bases sitting between them. The CDR3 DNA reads as TGTGCCAGCAGCTTCTTTCTATTTGGCACTGAAGCTTTCTTT. Its translation: CASSFFLFGTEAFF.

This rearrangement joins TRBV15 to TRBJ2-1; maybe TRBD2 (6 bases). CDR3 length: 17 amino acids. V was pared by 3 bases and J by 5 bases, with 20 bases between. Germline V CDR1 and CDR2: LNHNV, YYDKDF (reference sequence). In DNA form, the CDR3 reads TGTGCCACCAGCAGCTCCGTGGCCGCGGGAATGGACAATGAGCAGTTCTTC. This encodes CATSSSVAAGMDNEQFF.

The V and J genes are TRBV2 and TRBJ2-5, with D uncertain. V lost 7 bases, J lost 4 bases, and 10 bases lay in between. The CDR3 is made up of 12 amino acids. Germline V gene lookup returns CDR1 SNHLY and CDR2 FYNNEI. The CDR3 nucleotides read TGTGCCAGCATTCCGGGCGGAGAGACCCAGTACTTC. This gives the protein CASIPGGETQYF. The full variable domain, with the rest looked up from reference TRBV2 and TRBJ2-5, is EPEVTQTPSHQVTQMGQEVILRCVPISNHLYFYWYRQILGQKVEFLVSFYNNEISEKSEIFDDQFSVERPDGSNFTLKIRSTKLEDSAMYFCASIPGGETQYFGPGTRLLVL.

The rearrangement links TRBV6-2 or TRBV6-3 to TRBJ2-7; maybe TRBD2 (6 bases). CDR1 and CDR2 (germline): MNHEY, SVGEGT. Trimming shortened V by 2 bases and J by 3 bases, and 14 bases separated the two germline ends. The CDR3 loop spans 15 amino acids. The CDR3 sequence: CASSYPGDLIYEQYF. CDR3 in DNA: TGTGCCAGCAGTTACCCGGGAGATCTGATCTACGAGCAGTACTTC.

The chain combines TRBV18 with TRBJ2-3, with 13 bases fitting TRBD2. The CDR3 has 18 residues. Trimming removed 1 base from V and 6 bases from J; junction bases left unmatched: 10. Germline lookup yields CDR1 KGHSH and CDR2 LQKENI. In DNA form, the CDR3 reads TGTGCCAGCTCACCACGTTACGTGGGGACTAGCGGGGTGGATACGCAGTATTTT. As protein: CASSPRYVGTSGVDTQYF.